Below, 20 T cell receptor beta chains from the same sample are listed, as sequenced in a study of T cell responses to AZD1222 COVID-19 vaccine. Generated by immunoSEQ multiplex PCR, the TCRdb table keeps only in-frame clones and is missing some. The sample lists more than 150,000 clones, approximately 91% seen once, with roughly 1.9% in the top ten. This material consisted of peripheral blood, taken 28 days after the second AZD1222 dose. These receptors were taken from an adult who received the AZD1222 COVID-19 vaccine.

This clone was picked up a small number of times. The V call is TRBV6-5, the J call TRBJ2-2; 9 bases match TRBD2. After removal of 0 bases from V and 7 bases from J, the junction contained 3 bases not matched to a gene. Germline V gene lookup returns CDR1 MNHEY and CDR2 SVGAGI. The CDR3 consists of 15 residues. The CDR3 region has the DNA TGTGCCAGCAGTTACTCAAGCGGGGGGAACGGGGAGCTGTTTTTT. Protein product: CASSYSSGGNGELFF.

V is TRBV5-6 and J is TRBJ1-5; 7 bases fit TRBD1. Trimming at V came to 2 bases and at J to 6 bases, leaving 5 bases not matched to a gene. Germline V gene data show CDR1 as SGHDT and CDR2 as YYEEEE. CDR3 length: 14 residues. CDR3 sequence reads: CASSFWQGVQPQHF. CDR3 DNA sequence: TGTGCCAGCAGCTTCTGGCAGGGGGTTCAGCCCCAGCATTTT.

The chain couples TRBV28 to TRBJ2-4; perhaps D is TRBD1 or TRBD2 (5 bases each). V was trimmed by 2 bases and J by 8 bases, leaving 10 bases between them. The germline CDR1 and CDR2 sequences are MDHEN and SYDVKM. There are 13 residues in the CDR3. CDR3 sequence: CASSLGGVYIQYF. The CDR3 region has the DNA TGTGCCAGCAGTTTAGGGGGAGTTTACATTCAGTACTTC.

V is TRBV28 and J is TRBJ1-6, with D possibly matching TRBD1 (6 bases). The V end was cut by 9 bases, the J end by 10 bases, with 13 bases between. CDR1 MDHEN and CDR2 SYDVKM come from the germline V gene. The CDR3 is made up of 12 amino acids. This CDR3 reads CASEGGLSPLHF. In nucleotides, the CDR3 is TGTGCCAGTGAGGGGGGTTTATCACCCCTCCACTTT.

V usage is TRBV5-5 and J usage is TRBJ1-1, with a weak D call TRBD1 (5 bases). The CDR3 is made up of 14 amino acids. Germline CDR1 is SGHKS and CDR2 is YYEKEE (reference sequence). Trimming took off 1 base at V and 5 bases at J, with 12 bases between the two ends. Written as DNA, the CDR3 is TGTGCCAGCAGCTTGCTAGGGGAGGGGACTGAAGCTTTCTTT. It specifies CASSLLGEGTEAFF.

The chain joins TRBV28 to TRBJ1-6; TRBD1 might be the D (5 bases). Looked up from germline, CDR1 is MDHEN and CDR2 is SYDVKM. Trimming stripped 10 bases from V and 8 bases from J, with 18 bases between. The CDR3 is 14 residues long. For the CDR3, the DNA is TGTGCCACCAGAACCGGGACGGGAGATTCACCCCTCCACTTT. It encodes CATRTGTGDSPLHF. Combining the CDR3 with reference TRBV28 and TRBJ1-6 gives the whole variable domain DVKVTQSSRYLVKRTGEKVFLECVQDMDHENMFWYRQDPGLGLRLIYFSYDVKMKEKGDIPEGYSVSREKKERFSLILESASTNQTSMYLCATRTGTGDSPLHFGNGTRLTVT.

The CDR3 DNA follows: TGTGCCAGCAGCTTATCGGGGATTTTAGGAGAGACCCAGTACTTC. Amino acids: CASSLSGILGETQYF. V gene TRBV13 combines with J gene TRBJ2-5; a possible D gene is TRBD2 (5 bases). The CDR3 is made up of 15 amino acids. Germline V gene sequence: CDR1 PRHDT, CDR2 FYEKMQ (reference sequence). Trimming left V 2 bases short and J 4 bases short, with 14 bases between.

V and J are TRBV6-5 and TRBJ1-2, with no clear D. Germline-derived CDR1 and CDR2 are MNHEY and SVGAGI. The V gene lost 5 bases and the J gene lost 8 bases, with 15 bases spanning the gap. This CDR3 is 13 amino acids long. In DNA, the CDR3 is TGTGCCAGCAGTCCGGGCCCGGAGAGAGGCTACACCTTC. This sequence encodes CASSPGPERGYTF.

This clone was counted a few times. The V and J genes are TRBV5-4 and TRBJ1-4; D is perhaps TRBD1 (6 bases). Germline V gene data show CDR1 as SGHNT and CDR2 as YYREEE (reference sequence). The CDR3 runs to 15 residues. Deletions cut 4 bases from V and 4 bases from J, with 14 bases between. CDR3 nucleotides: TGTGCCAGCAGCCCCGAACCAGGGGATAATGAAAAACTGTTTTTT. This sequence encodes CASSPEPGDNEKLFF.

The gene calls are TRBV5-4 and TRBJ2-7; 7 nucleotides agree with TRBD2. The CDR3 sequence is 14 residues long. The V gene's germline CDR1 is SGHNT and CDR2 YYREEE (reference sequence). After removal of 0 bases from V and 4 bases from J, the junction contained 4 bases not matched to a gene. As DNA, the CDR3 is TGTGCCAGCAGCTTGGAGCCTAGCGGATACGAGCAGTACTTC. It specifies CASSLEPSGYEQYF.

V gene TRBV6-5 combines with J gene TRBJ2-2; 12 nucleotides align to TRBD2. CDR1 and CDR2 (germline): MNHEY, SVGAGI. The CDR3 is 15 residues long. The V and J ends lost 6 bases and 5 bases, in that order; junction bases with no gene match: 4. The DNA for the CDR3 is TGTGCCAGCAGGACACTAGCGGGGGGTACCGGGGAGCTGTTTTTT. As protein: CASRTLAGGTGELFF.

The V gene is TRBV30, the J gene TRBJ2-3; 9 positions agree with TRBD1. The CDR3 runs 16 residues. Germline lookup yields CDR1 GTSNPN and CDR2 SVGIG (reference sequence). The trim removed 4 bases at V and 2 bases at J, leaving 10 bases unmatched. CDR3 sequence: CAWIRPGTGNTDTQYF. The CDR3 DNA is TGTGCCTGGATTCGACCCGGGACAGGGAACACAGATACGCAGTATTTT.

The chain recombines TRBV14 with TRBJ1-4; 8 positions agree with TRBD1. The CDR3 contains 14 residues. The germline gives CDR1 SGHDN, CDR2 FVKESK. Trimming at V came to 4 bases and at J to 7 bases, leaving 5 bases not matched to a gene. The CDR3 region is CASSLHRGSEKLFF. Written as DNA, the CDR3 is TGTGCCAGCAGCCTTCACAGGGGGAGTGAAAAACTGTTTTTT.

The chain carries TRBV3-1 (or the pseudogene TRBV3-2) and TRBJ2-7; D gene uncertain. The CDR3 extends over 14 amino acids. Between the trimmed V and J ends, which lost 3 bases and 2 bases, there was a span of 11 bases. Germline loops: CDR1 LGHDT, CDR2 YNNKEL (reference sequence). The CDR3 DNA sequence: TGTGCCAGCAGCCAGGTCGGCGGCCCCTACGAGCAGTACTTC. Its translation is CASSQVGGPYEQYF.

This clone has a single count. The gene calls are TRBV7-2 and TRBJ1-5, with D perhaps matching TRBD1 (6 bases). The CDR3 contains 14 residues. V shed 6 bases and J shed 6 bases, with 15 bases lying between them. Looked up from germline, CDR1 is SGHTA and CDR2 is FQGNSA. CDR3 region: CASRGPGQGQPQHF. CDR3 coding DNA: TGTGCCAGCAGGGGGCCGGGACAAGGTCAGCCCCAGCATTTT.

The chain couples TRBV4-2 to TRBJ1-2; 7 nucleotides align to TRBD1. V was clipped by 1 base and J by 2 bases; unmatched bases: 7. The CDR3 contains 16 residues. The germline CDR1 and CDR2 sequences are LGHNA and YNFKEQ. For the CDR3, the DNA is TGTGCCAGCAGCCAAGGGACGGGACAGACGAACTATGGCTACACCTTC. Residues: CASSQGTGQTNYGYTF.

This chain links TRBV6-5 with TRBJ1-5; D perhaps matches TRBD1 (6 bases). The germline CDR1 and CDR2 sequences are MNHEY and SVGAGI. The CDR3 has 15 amino acids. Deletions cut 5 bases from V and 2 bases from J, with 13 bases between. The CDR3: CASSLTSGGNQPQHF. In DNA form, the CDR3 reads TGTGCCAGCAGTCTTACGTCAGGGGGCAATCAGCCCCAGCATTTT.

The chain joins TRBV19 to TRBJ1-2; the D gene is possibly TRBD1 (5 bases). CDR3 length equals 13 residues. V was cut by 3 bases and J by 7 bases, with 12 bases left in between. Germline-derived CDR1 and CDR2 are LNHDA and SQIVND (reference sequence). CDR3 amino acids: CASSMGQGGGYTF. The DNA for the CDR3 is TGTGCCAGTAGTATGGGGCAGGGCGGTGGCTACACCTTC.

The chain joins TRBV10-2 to TRBJ1-1; D is undetermined. Germline V CDR1 and CDR2: WSHSY, SAAADI. Trimming removed 5 bases from V and 0 bases from J, with 4 bases in between. This CDR3 has 12 residues. The CDR3 reads CASSRVNTEAFF. CDR3 DNA: TGCGCCAGCAGTAGGGTGAACACTGAAGCTTTCTTT.

The gene calls are TRBV10-1 and TRBJ2-1; D might be TRBD1 or TRBD2, each matching 5 bases. The length of the CDR3 is 13 residues. Germline V gives CDR1 WNHNN, CDR2 SYGVQD (reference sequence). Trimming left V 0 bases short and J 6 bases short, with 6 bases between. The CDR3 sequence: CASSESGVNEQFF. The CDR3 nucleotides are TGCGCCAGCAGTGAGTCGGGGGTCAATGAGCAGTTCTTC.